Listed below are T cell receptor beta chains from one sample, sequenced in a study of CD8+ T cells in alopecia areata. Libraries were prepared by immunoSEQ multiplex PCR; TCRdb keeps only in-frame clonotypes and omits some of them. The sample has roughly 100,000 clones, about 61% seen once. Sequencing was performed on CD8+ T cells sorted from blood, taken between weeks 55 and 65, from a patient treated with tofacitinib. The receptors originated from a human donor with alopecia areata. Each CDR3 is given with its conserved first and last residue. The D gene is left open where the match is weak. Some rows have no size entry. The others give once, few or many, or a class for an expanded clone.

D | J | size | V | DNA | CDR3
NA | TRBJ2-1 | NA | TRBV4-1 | TGCGCCAGTCAGACCGCGGACGGGATGCAGTTCTTC | CASQTADGMQFF
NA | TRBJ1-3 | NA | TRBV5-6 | TGTGCCAGCAGCTGGAAAACAGGGACTGGAAACACCATATATTTT | CASSWKTGTGNTIYF
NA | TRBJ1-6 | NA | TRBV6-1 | TGTGCCAGCAGTGAAGGGGGGTCAAGGAATTCACCCCTCCACTTT | CASSEGGSRNSPLHF
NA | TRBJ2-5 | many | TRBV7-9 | TGTGCCAGCAGCCCTCGGAGAAGCGGCGTTCTCGGGGAGACCCAGTACTTC | CASSPRRSGVLGETQYF
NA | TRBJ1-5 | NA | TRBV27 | TGTGCCAGCAGTTTAGGGAGAGGCCCCAGCCTCCATTTT | CASSLGRGPSLHF
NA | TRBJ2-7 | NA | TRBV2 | TGTGCCAGCAGTGAAGCCCGCGGACAGTCCTCCTACGAGCAGTACTTC | CASSEARGQSSYEQYF
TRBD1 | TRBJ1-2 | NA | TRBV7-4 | TGTGCCAGCAGCCCCCGACAGGGGGGCTATGGCTACACCTTC | CASSPRQGGYGYTF
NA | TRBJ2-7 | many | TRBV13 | TGTGCCAGCAGTCCAGGCTCGGGCTACGAGCAGTACTTC | CASSPGSGYEQYF
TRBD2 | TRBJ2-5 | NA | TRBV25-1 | TGTGCCAGCAGTGCGGGACTACAGACCCAGTACTTC | CASSAGLQTQYF
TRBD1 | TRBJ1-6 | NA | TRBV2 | TGTGCCAGCAGCCCCTCATCCAGGGACAGGGATTCACCCCTCCACTTT | CASSPSSRDRDSPLHF
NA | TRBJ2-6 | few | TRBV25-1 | TGTGCCAGCGGGACCTCCTCTGGGGCCAACGTCCTGACTTTC | CASGTSSGANVLTF
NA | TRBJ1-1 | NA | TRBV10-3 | TGTGCCATCAGTGAGTCGACCGTGAACACTGAAGCTTTCTTT | CAISESTVNTEAFF
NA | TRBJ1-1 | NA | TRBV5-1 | TGCGCCAGCAACGGCGGCAAAGAAGCTTTCTTT | CASNGGKEAFF
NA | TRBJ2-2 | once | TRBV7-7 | TGTGCCAGCAGCCCCACCGGCCAGGGGAGGACCGGGGAGCTGTTTTTT | CASSPTGQGRTGELFF
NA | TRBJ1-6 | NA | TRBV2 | TGTGCCAGCAGTGCCCCAGGGGTCCGGTCACCCCTCCACTTT | CASSAPGVRSPLHF
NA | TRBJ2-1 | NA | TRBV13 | TGTGCCAGCTCGGAGACCCTATACAATGAGCAGTTCTTC | CASSETLYNEQFF
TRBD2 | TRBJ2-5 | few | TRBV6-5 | TGTGCCAGCAAAAGACTAGCGGGGCTTCAAGAGACCCAGTACTTC | CASKRLAGLQETQYF
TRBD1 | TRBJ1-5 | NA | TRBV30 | TGTGCCTGGAGTGCGGGACAGGGGGGGCAGCCCCAGCATTTT | CAWSAGQGGQPQHF
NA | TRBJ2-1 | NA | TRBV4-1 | TGCGCCAGCAGCCAAGATTCCTTGGGCAATGAGCAGTTCTTC | CASSQDSLGNEQFF
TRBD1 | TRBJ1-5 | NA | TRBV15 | TGTGCCACCAGCAGACTCCCAGACAGGGCTTATCAGCCCCAGCATTTT | CATSRLPDRAYQPQHF
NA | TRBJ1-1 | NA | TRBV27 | TGTGCCAGCAGTTTTATGGGGCTGGTGAACACTGAAGCTTTCTTT | CASSFMGLVNTEAFF
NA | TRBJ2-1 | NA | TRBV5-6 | TGTGCCAGCAGCTTGTGGACTCAGGGTAATGAGCAGTTCTTC | CASSLWTQGNEQFF
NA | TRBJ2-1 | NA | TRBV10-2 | TGCGCCAGCAGTGAGTTTTCGGGGAATGAGCAGTTCTTC | CASSEFSGNEQFF
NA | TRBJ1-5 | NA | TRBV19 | TGTGCCAGTAGTGCTGATCAGCCCCAGCATTTT | CASSADQPQHF
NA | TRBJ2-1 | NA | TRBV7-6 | TGTGCCAGCAGCTTATCAGCCCTGGCCGTCCATGAGCAGTTCTTC | CASSLSALAVHEQFF
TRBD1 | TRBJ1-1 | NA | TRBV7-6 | TGTGCCAGCAGCTTTCAGGGGGCTGAAGCTTTCTTT | CASSFQGAEAFF
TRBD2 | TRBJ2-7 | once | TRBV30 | TGTGCCTGGGCCACGGGACTAGCGGGGGTCGAGCAGTACTTC | CAWATGLAGVEQYF
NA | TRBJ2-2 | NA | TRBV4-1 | TGCGCCAGCAGACTGGGCTTGGGCACCGGGGAGCTGTTTTTT | CASRLGLGTGELFF
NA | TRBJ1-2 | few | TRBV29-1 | TGCAGCGCAGACGTACACGCTAACTATGGCTACACCTTC | CSADVHANYGYTF
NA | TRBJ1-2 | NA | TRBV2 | TGTGCCAGCAGTGAAACCTTGGACAGAAACTATGGCTACACCTTC | CASSETLDRNYGYTF
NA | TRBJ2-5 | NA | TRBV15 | TGTGCCACCAGCAACCCCTCTTATGCCCAGTACTTC | CATSNPSYAQYF
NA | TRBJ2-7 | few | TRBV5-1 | TGCGCCAGCAGCTTGGAGGATCGCGCAGGTACGGGATTTTACGAGCAGTACTTC | CASSLEDRAGTGFYEQYF
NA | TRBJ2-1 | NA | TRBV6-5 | TGTGCCAGCAGTTACCTTTCCGAGGACAATGAGCAGTTCTTC | CASSYLSEDNEQFF
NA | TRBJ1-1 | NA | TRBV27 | TGTGCCAGCAGTTTATCGCTGGGGTCGGGCACTGAAGCTTTCTTT | CASSLSLGSGTEAFF
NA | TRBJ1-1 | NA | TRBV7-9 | TGTGCCAGCAGCCGTAGACCGGGGCAGGGCACTGAAGCTTTCTTT | CASSRRPGQGTEAFF
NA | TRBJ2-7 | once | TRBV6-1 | TGTGCCAGCAGTGAAGTTCGCAGCTCCTACGAGCAGTACTTC | CASSEVRSSYEQYF
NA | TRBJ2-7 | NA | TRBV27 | TGTGCCAGCAGTTTAGGACAGACCTACGAGCAGTACTTC | CASSLGQTYEQYF
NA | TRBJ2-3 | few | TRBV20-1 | TGCAGTGCTAACTGGGATACGCAGTATTTT | CSANWDTQYF
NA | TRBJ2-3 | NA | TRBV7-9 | TGTGCCAGCAGCTCGGACAGAAGCACAGATACGCAGTATTTT | CASSSDRSTDTQYF